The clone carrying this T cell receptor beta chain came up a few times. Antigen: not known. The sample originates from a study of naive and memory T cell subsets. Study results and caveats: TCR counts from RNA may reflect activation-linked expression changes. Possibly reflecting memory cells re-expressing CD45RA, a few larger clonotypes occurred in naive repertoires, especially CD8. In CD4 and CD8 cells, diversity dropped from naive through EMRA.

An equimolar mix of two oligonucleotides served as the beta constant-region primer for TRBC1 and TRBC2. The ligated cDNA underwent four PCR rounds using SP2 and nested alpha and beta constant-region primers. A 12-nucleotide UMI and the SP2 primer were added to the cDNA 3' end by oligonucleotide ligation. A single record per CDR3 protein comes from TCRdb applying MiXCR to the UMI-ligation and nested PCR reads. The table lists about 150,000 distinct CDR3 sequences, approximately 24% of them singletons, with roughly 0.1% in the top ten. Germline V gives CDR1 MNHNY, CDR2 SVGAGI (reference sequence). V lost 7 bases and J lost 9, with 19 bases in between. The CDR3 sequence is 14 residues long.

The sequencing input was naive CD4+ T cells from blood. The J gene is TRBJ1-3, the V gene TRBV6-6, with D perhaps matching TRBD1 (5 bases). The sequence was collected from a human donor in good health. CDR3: CASKRDSGVGTIYF. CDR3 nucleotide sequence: TGTGCCAGCAAAAGAGACAGTGGCGTAGGCACCATATATTTT.